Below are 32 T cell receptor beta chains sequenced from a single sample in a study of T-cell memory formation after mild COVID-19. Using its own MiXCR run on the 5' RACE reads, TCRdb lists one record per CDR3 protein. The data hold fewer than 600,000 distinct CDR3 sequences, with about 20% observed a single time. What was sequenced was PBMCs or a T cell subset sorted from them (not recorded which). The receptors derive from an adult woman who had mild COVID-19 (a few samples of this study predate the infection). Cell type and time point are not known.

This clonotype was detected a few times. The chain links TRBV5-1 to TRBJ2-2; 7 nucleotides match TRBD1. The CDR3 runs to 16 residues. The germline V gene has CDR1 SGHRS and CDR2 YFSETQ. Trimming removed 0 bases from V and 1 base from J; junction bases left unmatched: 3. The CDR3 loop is CASSLVGQENTGELFF. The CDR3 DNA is TGCGCCAGCAGCTTGGTAGGACAGGAGAACACCGGGGAGCTGTTTTTT. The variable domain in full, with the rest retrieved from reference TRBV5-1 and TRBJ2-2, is KAGVTQTPRYLIKTRGQQVTLSCSPISGHRSVSWYQQTPGQGLQFLFEYFSETQRNKGNFPGRFSGRQFSNSRSEMNVSTLELGDSALYLCASSLVGQENTGELFFGEGSRLTVL.

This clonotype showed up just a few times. DNA of the CDR3: TGTGCCAGCAGTTCGAACAGGGGGCGTCAAACCTTC. Encoded protein: CASSSNRGRQTF. The chain carries TRBV12-3 or TRBV12-4 and TRBJ1-2; TRBD1 agrees at 9 bases. This CDR3 is 12 amino acids long. V lost 4 bases, J lost 14 bases, and 8 bases stayed unmatched.

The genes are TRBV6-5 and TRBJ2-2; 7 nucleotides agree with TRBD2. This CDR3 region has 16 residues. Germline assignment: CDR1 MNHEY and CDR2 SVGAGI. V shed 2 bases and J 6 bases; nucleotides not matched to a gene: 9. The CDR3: CASSYGREGGPGELFF. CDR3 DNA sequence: TGTGCCAGCAGTTACGGTAGGGAGGGAGGACCCGGGGAGCTGTTTTTT.

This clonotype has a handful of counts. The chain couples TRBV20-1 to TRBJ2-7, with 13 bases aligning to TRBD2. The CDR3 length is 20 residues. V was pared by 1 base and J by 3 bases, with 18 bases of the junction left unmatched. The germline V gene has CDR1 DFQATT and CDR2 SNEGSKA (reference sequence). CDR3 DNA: TGCAGTGCTAGAGGGGTCTCGCCGACTAGCGGGGGGCTGGGTCTCTACGAGCAGTACTTC. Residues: CSARGVSPTSGGLGLYEQYF.

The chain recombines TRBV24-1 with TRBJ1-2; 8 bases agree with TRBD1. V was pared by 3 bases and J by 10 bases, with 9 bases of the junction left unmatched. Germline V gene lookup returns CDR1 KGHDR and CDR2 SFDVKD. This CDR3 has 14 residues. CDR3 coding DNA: TGTGCCACCAGTGATGAGGGACAGGCTGGGCCCTACACCTTC. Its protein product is CATSDEGQAGPYTF.

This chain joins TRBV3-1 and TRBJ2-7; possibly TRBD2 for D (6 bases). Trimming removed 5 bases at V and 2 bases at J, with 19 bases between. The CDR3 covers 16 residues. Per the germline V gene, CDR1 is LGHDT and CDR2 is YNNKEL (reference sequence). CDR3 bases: TGTGCCAGCAGCGAGGGTTCGGGGGTCCGTACCTACGAGCAGTACTTC. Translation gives CASSEGSGVRTYEQYF.

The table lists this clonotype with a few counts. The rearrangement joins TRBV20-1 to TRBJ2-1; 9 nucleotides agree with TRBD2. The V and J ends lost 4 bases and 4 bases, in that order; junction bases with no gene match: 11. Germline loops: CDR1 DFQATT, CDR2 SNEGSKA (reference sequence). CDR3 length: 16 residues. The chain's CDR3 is CSAISISGGGYNEQFF. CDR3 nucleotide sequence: TGCAGTGCTATCAGTATTAGCGGGGGCGGTTACAATGAGCAGTTCTTC.

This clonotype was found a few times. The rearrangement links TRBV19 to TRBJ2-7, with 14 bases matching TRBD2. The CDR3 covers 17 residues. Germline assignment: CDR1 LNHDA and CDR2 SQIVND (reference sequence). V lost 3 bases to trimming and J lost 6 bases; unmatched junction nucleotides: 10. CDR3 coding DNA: TGTGCCAGTAGTATCCCGGGACTAGCGGGAGTCCCTGGCGAGCAGTACTTC. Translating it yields CASSIPGLAGVPGEQYF. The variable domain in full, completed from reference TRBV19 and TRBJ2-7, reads DGGITQSPKYLFRKEGQNVTLSCEQNLNHDAMYWYRQDPGQGLRLIYYSQIVNDFQKGDIAEGYSVSREKKESFPLTVTSAQKNPTAFYLCASSIPGLAGVPGEQYFGPGTRLTVT.

CDR3 sequence (DNA): TGTGCCACCAGCAGATTAAGGGGACTAGCGGGAGATACGCAGTATTTT. Its protein is CATSRLRGLAGDTQYF. This chain uses TRBV15 with TRBJ2-3, with 12 bases fitting TRBD2. Trimming removed 2 bases from V and 5 bases from J; junction bases left unmatched: 5. Germline V gene sequence: CDR1 LNHNV, CDR2 YYDKDF (reference sequence). The CDR3 runs to 16 residues.

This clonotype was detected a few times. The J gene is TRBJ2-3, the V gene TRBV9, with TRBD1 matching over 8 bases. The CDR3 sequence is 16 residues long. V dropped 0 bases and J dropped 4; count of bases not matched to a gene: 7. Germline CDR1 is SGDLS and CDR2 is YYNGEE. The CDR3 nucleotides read TGTGCCAGCAGCGTAGGGGCAGGGGGCAGGTCAGATACGCAGTATTTT. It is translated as CASSVGAGGRSDTQYF. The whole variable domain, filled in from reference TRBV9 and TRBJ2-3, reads DSGVTQTPKHLITATGQRVTLRCSPRSGDLSVYWYQQSLDQGLQFLIQYYNGEERAKGNILERFSAQQFPDLHSELNLSSLELGDSALYFCASSVGAGGRSDTQYFGPGTRLTVL.

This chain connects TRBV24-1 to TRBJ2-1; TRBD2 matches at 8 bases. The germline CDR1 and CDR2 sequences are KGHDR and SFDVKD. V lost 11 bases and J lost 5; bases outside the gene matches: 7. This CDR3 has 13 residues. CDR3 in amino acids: CASSGNFHNEQFF. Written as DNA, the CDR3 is TGTGCCAGTAGCGGGAACTTTCACAATGAGCAGTTCTTC.

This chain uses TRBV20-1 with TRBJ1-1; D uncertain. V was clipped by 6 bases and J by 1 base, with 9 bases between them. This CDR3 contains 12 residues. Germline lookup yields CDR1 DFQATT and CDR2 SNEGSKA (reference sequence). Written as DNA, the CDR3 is TGCAGTGCAGCCCAGCCGAACACTGAAGCTTTCTTT. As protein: CSAAQPNTEAFF.

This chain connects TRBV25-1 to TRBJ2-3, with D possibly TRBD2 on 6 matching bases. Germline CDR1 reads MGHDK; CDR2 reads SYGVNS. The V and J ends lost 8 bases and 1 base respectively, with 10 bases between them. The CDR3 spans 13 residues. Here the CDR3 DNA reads TGTGCCAGCCGGAGGGATGGCACAGATACGCAGTATTTT. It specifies CASRRDGTDTQYF.

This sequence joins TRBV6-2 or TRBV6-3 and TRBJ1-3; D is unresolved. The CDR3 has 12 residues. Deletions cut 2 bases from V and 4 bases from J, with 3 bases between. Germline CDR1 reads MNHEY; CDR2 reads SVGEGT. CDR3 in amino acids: CASSYPGNTIYF. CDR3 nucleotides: TGTGCCAGCAGTTACCCGGGAAACACCATATATTTT.

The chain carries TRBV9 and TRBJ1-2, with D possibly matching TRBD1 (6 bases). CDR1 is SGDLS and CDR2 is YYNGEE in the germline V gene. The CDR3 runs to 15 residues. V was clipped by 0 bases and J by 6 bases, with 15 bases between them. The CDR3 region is CASSVEFRGLDGYTF. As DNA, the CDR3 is TGTGCCAGCAGCGTAGAATTCAGGGGTTTGGATGGCTACACCTTC.

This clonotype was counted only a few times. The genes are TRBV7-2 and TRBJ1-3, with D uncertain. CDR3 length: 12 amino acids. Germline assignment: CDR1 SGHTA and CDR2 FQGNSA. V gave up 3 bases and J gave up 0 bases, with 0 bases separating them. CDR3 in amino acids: CASSFSGNTIYF. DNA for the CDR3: TGTGCCAGCAGCTTCTCTGGAAACACCATATATTTT.

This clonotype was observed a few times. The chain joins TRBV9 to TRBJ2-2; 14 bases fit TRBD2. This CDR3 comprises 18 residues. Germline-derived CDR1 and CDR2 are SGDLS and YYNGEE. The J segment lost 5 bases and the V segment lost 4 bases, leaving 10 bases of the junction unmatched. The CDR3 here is CASSPPWGLAGATGELFF. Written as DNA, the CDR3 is TGTGCCAGCAGCCCCCCATGGGGACTAGCGGGAGCAACCGGGGAGCTGTTTTTT.

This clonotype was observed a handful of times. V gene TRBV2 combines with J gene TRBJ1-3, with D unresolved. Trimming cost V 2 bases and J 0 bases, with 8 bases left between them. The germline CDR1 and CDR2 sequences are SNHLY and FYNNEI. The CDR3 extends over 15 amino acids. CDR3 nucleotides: TGTGCCAGCAGTGAATTTAGATCCTCTGGAAACACCATATATTTT. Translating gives CASSEFRSSGNTIYF. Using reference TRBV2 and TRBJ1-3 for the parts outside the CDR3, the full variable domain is EPEVTQTPSHQVTQMGQEVILRCVPISNHLYFYWYRQILGQKVEFLVSFYNNEISEKSEIFDDQFSVERPDGSNFTLKIRSTKLEDSAMYFCASSEFRSSGNTIYFGEGSWLTVV.

The CDR3: CASRFGAGTVQYF. The CDR3 nucleotides read TGTGCCTCACGTTTTGGGGCCGGGACAGTTCAGTATTTT. This rearrangement joins TRBV12-3 or TRBV12-4 to TRBJ2-3, with 7 bases fitting TRBD1. V shed 11 bases, J shed 12 bases, and the junction held 17 bases outside the gene matches. This CDR3 is 13 amino acids long.

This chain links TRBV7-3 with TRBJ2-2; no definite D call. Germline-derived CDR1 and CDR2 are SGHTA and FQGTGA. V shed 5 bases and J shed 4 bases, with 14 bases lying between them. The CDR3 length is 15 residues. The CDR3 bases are TGTGCCAGCAGCCCGTGGGTGTTTGGCACCGGGGAGCTGTTTTTT. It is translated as CASSPWVFGTGELFF.

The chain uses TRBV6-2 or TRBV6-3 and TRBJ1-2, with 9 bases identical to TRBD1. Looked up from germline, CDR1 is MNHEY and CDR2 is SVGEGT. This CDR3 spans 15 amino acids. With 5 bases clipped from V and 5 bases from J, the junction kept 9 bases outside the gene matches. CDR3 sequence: CASSGADRGSYGYTF. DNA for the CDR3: TGTGCCAGCAGTGGAGCGGACAGGGGCTCGTATGGCTACACCTTC.

The CDR3 sequence is CASSLEGAAGNTGELFF. The DNA for the CDR3 is TGCGCCAGCAGCTTGGAGGGTGCAGCCGGGAACACCGGGGAGCTGTTTTTT. The chain combines TRBV5-1 with TRBJ2-2; D remains unclear. Trimming removed 0 bases at V and 1 base at J, with 13 bases between. This CDR3 contains 17 residues. Germline CDR1 is SGHRS and CDR2 is YFSETQ.

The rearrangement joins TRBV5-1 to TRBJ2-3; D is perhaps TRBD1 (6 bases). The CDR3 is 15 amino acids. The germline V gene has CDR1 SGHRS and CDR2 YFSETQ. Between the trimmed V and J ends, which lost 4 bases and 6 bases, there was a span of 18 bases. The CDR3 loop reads CASSPQGNLGDTQYF. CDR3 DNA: TGCGCCAGCAGCCCTCAGGGGAACCTAGGGGATACGCAGTATTTT. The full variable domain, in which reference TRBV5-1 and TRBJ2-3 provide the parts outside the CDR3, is KAGVTQTPRYLIKTRGQQVTLSCSPISGHRSVSWYQQTPGQGLQFLFEYFSETQRNKGNFPGRFSGRQFSNSRSEMNVSTLELGDSALYLCASSPQGNLGDTQYFGPGTRLTVL.

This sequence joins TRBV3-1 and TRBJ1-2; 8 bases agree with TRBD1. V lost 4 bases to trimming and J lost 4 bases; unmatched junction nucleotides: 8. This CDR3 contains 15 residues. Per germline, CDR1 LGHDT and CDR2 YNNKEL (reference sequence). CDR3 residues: CASSPRGQGVYGYTF. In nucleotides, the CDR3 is TGTGCCAGCAGCCCCAGGGGGCAGGGGGTCTATGGCTACACCTTC. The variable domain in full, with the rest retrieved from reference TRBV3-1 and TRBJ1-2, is DTAVSQTPKYLVTQMGNDKSIKCEQNLGHDTMYWYKQDSKKFLKIMFSYNNKELIINETVPNRFSPKSPDKAHLNLHINSLELGDSAVYFCASSPRGQGVYGYTFGSGTRLTVV.

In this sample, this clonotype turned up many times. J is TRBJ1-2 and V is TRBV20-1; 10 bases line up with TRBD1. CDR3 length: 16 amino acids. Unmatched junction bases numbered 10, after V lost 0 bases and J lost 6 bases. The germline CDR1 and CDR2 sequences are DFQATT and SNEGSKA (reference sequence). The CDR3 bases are TGCAGTGCTAGAGAGAATCCGGGACAGGGGCGGGATGGCTACACCTTC. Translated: CSARENPGQGRDGYTF.

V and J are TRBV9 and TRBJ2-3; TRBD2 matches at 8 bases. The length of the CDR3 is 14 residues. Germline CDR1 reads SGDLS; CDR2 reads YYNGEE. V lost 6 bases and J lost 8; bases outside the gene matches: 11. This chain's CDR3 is CASTIGGDEITQYF. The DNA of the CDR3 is TGTGCCAGCACCATCGGGGGGGACGAGATTACGCAGTATTTT.

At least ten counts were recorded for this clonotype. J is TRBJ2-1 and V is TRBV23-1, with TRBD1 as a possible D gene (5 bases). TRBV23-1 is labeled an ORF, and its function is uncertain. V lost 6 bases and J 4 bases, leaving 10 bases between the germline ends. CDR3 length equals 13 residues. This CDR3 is CASRASGYNEQFF. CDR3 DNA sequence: TGCGCCAGCAGAGCTTCAGGGTACAATGAGCAGTTCTTC.

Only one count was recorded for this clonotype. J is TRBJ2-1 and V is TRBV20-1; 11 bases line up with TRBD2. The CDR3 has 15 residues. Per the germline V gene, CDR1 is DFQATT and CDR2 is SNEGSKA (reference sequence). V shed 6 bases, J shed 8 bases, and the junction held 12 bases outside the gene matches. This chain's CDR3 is CSAPIPSGRFDEQFF. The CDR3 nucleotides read TGCAGTGCCCCCATTCCTAGCGGGAGGTTTGATGAGCAGTTCTTC.

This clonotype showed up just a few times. DNA for the CDR3: TGTGCCAGCAGCTTAGTGGACAGGGGCGCCGTAACTGAAGCTTTCTTT. Encoded protein: CASSLVDRGAVTEAFF. This sequence joins TRBV11-2 and TRBJ1-1; 9 bases line up with TRBD1. Germline V CDR1 and CDR2: SGHAT, FQNNGV. V shed 1 base and J 5 bases; nucleotides not matched to a gene: 8. The length of the CDR3 is 16 residues.

CDR3 nucleotides: TGTGCCAGCAGTTACGGGGTTCTTCGGTACTTC. As protein: CASSYGVLRYF. This chain links TRBV6-2 or TRBV6-3 with TRBJ2-7; D gene ambiguous. The CDR3 is made up of 11 amino acids. V was trimmed by 2 bases and J by 12 bases, leaving 11 bases between them. The germline CDR1 and CDR2 sequences are MNHEY and SVGEGT.

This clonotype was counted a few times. The CDR3 is CATSREIRDSTHEQYF. The CDR3 bases are TGTGCCACCAGCAGAGAGATCCGGGACAGCACCCACGAGCAGTACTTC. V usage is TRBV15 and J usage is TRBJ2-7; 7 nucleotides align to TRBD1. Looked up from germline, CDR1 is LNHNV and CDR2 is YYDKDF (reference sequence). The CDR3 covers 16 residues. The V and J ends lost 0 bases and 5 bases, in that order; junction bases with no gene match: 10.

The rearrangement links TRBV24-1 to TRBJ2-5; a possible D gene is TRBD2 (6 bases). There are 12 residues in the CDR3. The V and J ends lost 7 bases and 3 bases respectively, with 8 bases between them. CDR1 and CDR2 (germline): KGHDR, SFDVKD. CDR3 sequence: CATSRGKETQYF. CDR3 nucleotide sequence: TGTGCCACCAGCCGGGGGAAAGAGACCCAGTACTTC.